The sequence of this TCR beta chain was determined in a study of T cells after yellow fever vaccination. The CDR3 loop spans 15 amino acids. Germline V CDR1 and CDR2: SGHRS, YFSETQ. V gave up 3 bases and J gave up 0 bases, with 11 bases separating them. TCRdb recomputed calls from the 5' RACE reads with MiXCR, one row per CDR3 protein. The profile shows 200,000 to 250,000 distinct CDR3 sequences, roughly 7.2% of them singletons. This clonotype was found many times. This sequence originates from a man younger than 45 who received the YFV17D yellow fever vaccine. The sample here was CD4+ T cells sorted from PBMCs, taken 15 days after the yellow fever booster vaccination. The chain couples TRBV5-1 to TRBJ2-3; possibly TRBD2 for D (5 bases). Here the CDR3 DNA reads TGCGCCAGCAGCTCGAGCGGTTCTAGCACAGATACGCAGTATTTT. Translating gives CASSSSGSSTDTQYF. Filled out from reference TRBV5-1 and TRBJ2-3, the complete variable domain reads KAGVTQTPRYLIKTRGQQVTLSCSPISGHRSVSWYQQTPGQGLQFLFEYFSETQRNKGNFPGRFSGRQFSNSRSEMNVSTLELGDSALYLCASSSSGSSTDTQYFGPGTRLTVL.